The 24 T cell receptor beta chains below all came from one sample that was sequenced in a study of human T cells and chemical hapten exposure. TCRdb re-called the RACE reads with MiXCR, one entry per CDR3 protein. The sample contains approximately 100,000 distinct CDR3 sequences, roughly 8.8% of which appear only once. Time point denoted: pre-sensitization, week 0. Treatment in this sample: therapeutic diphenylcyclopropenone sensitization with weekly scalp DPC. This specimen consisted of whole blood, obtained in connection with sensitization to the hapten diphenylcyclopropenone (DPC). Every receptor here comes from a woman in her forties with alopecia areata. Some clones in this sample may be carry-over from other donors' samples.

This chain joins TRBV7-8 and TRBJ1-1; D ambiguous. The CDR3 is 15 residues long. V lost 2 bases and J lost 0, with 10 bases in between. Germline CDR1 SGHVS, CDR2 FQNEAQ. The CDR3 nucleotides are TGTGCCAGCAGCTTAACAGATATATTGAACACTGAAGCTTTCTTT. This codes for CASSLTDILNTEAFF.

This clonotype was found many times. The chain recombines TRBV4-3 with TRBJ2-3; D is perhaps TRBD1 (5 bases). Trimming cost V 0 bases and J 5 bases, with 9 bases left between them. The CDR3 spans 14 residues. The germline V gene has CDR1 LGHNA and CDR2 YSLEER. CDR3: CASSQDWGRDTQYF. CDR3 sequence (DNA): TGCGCCAGCAGCCAAGATTGGGGCCGAGATACGCAGTATTTT.

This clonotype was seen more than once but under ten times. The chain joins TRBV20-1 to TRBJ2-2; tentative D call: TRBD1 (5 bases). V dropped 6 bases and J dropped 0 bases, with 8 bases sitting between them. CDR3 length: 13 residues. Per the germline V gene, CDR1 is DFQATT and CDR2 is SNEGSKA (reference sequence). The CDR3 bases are TGCAGTGCCAAGGGGACGAACACCGGGGAGCTGTTTTTT. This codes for CSAKGTNTGELFF.

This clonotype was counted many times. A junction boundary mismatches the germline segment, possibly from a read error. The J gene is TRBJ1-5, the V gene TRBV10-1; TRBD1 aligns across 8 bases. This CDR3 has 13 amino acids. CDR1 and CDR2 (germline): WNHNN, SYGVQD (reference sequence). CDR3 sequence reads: CASSLGQGQPQHF. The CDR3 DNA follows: TGTGCCAGCAGCTTAGGACAGGGACAGCCCCAGCATTTT.

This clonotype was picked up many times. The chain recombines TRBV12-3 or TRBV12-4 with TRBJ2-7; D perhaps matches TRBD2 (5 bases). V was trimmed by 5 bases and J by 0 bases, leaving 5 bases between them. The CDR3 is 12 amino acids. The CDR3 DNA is TGTGCCAGCAGTACTAGCTCCTACGAGCAGTACTTC. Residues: CASSTSSYEQYF.

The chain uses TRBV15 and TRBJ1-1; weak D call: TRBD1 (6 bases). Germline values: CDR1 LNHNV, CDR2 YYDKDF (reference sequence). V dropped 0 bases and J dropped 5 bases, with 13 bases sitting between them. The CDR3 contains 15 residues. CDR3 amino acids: CATSRDSGARTEAFF. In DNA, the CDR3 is TGTGCCACCAGCAGAGACTCGGGGGCGAGGACTGAAGCTTTCTTT.

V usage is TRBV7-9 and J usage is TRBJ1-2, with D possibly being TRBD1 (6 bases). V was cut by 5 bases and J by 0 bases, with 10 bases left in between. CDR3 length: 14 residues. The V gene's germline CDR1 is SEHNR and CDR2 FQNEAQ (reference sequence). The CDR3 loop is CASSPDRTNYGYTF. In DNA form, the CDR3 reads TGTGCCAGCAGCCCAGACAGGACTAACTATGGCTACACCTTC.

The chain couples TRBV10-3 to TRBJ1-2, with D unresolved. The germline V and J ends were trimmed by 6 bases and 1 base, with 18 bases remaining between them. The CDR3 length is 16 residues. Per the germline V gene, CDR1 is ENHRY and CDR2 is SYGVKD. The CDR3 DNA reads TGTGCCATCAGGACCTATCGGGCGTTCTTTAACTATGGCTACACCTTC. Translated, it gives CAIRTYRAFFNYGYTF.

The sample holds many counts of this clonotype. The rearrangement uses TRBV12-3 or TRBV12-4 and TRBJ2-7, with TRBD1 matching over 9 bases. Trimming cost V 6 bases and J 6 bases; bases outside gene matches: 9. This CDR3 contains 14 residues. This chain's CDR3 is CASSTGTGRPEQYF. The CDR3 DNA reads TGTGCCAGCAGCACAGGGACAGGGAGACCCGAGCAGTACTTC.

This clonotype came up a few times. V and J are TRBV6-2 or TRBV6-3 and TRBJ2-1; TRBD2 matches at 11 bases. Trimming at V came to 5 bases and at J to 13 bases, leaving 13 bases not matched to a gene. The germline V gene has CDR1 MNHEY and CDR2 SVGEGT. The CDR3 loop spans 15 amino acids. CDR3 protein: CASSTVGTSGQNQFF. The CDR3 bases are TGTGCCAGCAGTACGGTGGGGACTAGCGGCCAGAACCAGTTCTTC.

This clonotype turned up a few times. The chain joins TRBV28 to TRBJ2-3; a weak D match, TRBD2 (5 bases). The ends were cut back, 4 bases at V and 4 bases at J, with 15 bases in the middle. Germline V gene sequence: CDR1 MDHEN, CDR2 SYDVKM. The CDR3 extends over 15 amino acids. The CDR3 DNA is TGTGCCAGCAGTTCTACTTACGGAGGTGCAGATACGCAGTATTTT. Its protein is CASSSTYGGADTQYF. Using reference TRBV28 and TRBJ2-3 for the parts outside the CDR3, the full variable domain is DVKVTQSSRYLVKRTGEKVFLECVQDMDHENMFWYRQDPGLGLRLIYFSYDVKMKEKGDIPEGYSVSREKKERFSLILESASTNQTSMYLCASSSTYGGADTQYFGPGTRLTVL.

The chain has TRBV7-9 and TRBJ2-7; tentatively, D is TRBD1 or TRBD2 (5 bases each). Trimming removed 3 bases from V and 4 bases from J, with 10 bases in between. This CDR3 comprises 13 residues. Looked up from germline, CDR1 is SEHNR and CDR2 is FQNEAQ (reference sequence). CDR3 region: CASSFGGGYEQYF. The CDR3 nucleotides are TGTGCCAGCAGCTTTGGGGGTGGATACGAGCAGTACTTC.

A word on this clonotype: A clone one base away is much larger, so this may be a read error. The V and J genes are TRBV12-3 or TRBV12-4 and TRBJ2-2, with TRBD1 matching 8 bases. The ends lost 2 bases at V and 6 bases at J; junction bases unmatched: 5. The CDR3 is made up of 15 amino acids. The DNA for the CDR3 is TGTGCCAGCAGTTTACCCCGGACAGGGTCCGGGGAGCTGTTTTTT. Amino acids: CASSLPRTGSGELFF.

The DNA for the CDR3 is TGTGCCAGCAAACTAGGACGGACGAACACCGGGGAGCTGTTTTTT. This sequence encodes CASKLGRTNTGELFF. The chain carries TRBV19 and TRBJ2-2, with D possibly matching TRBD2 (5 bases). The V end lost 9 bases, the J end lost 0 bases, and 14 bases lay between the germline ends. Germline V gives CDR1 LNHDA, CDR2 SQIVND (reference sequence). The CDR3 extends over 15 amino acids.

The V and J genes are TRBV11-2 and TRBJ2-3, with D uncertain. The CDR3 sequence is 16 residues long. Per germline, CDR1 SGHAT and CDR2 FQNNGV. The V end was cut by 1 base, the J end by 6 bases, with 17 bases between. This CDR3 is CASSLATAAPTDTQYF. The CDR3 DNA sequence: TGTGCCAGCAGCTTAGCAACGGCAGCCCCCACGGATACGCAGTATTTT.

This CDR3 is CSARDGGGDWEKLFF. DNA of the CDR3: TGCAGTGCTAGAGATGGAGGGGGGGATTGGGAAAAACTGTTTTTT. The V call is TRBV20-1, the J call TRBJ1-4; perhaps TRBD1 as D (6 bases). The CDR3 has 15 amino acids. V lost 0 bases to trimming and J lost 8 bases, with 16 bases between them. Germline V gives CDR1 DFQATT, CDR2 SNEGSKA (reference sequence).

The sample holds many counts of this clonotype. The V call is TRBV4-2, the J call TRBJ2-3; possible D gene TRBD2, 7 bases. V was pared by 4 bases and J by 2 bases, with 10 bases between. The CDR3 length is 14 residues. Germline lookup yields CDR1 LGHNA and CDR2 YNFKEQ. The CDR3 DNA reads TGTGCCAGCAGCCCGGGGGGCTCCACAGATACGCAGTATTTT. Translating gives CASSPGGSTDTQYF.

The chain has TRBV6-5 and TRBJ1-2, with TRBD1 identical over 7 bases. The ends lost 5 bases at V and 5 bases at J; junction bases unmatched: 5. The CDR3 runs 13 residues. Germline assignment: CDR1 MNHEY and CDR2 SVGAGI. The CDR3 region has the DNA TGTGCCAGCAGTCTGACAGGGACTTATGGCTACACCTTC. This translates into CASSLTGTYGYTF.

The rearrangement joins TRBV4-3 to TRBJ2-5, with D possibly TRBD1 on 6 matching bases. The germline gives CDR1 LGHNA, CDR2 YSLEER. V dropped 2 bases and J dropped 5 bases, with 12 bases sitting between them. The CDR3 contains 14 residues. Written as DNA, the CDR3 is TGCGCCAGCAGCCAACAACAGGGAACCGAGACCCAGTACTTC. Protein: CASSQQQGTETQYF.

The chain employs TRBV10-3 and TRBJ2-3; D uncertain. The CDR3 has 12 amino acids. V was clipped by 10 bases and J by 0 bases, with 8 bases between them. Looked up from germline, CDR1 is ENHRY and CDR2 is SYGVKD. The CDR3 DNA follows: TGTGCCACCAGCCCTAGCACAGATACGCAGTATTTT. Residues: CATSPSTDTQYF.

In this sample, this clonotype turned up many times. The CDR3 sequence is CASSYSGVRGAYTDTQYF. Written as DNA, the CDR3 is TGTGCCAGCAGTTACTCGGGTGTACGGGGGGCCTACACAGATACGCAGTATTTT. This rearrangement joins TRBV6-5 to TRBJ2-3; D might be TRBD2 (7 bases). V was shortened by 0 bases and J by 2 bases, with 18 bases between the two germline ends. In germline, CDR1 is MNHEY, CDR2 SVGAGI. This CDR3 region has 18 residues.

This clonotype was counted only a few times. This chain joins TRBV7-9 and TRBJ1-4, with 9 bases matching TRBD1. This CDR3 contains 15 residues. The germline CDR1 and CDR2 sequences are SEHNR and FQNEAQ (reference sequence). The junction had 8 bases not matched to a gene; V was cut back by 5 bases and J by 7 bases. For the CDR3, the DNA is TGTGCCAGCAGCCCCTCACAGGGGGCAGGTGAAAAACTGTTTTTT. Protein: CASSPSQGAGEKLFF.

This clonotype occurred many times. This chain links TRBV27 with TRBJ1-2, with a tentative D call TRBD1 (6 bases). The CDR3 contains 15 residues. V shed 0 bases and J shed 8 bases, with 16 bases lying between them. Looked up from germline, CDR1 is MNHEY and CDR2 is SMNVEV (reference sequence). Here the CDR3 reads CASSLSRGSTRGYTF. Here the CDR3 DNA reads TGTGCCAGCAGTTTATCCAGGGGCTCTACAAGGGGCTACACCTTC.

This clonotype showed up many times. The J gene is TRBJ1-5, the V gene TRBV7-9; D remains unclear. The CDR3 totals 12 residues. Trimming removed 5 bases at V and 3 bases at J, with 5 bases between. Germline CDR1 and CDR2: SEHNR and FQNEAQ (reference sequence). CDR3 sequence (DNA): TGTGCCAGCAGCGCCAACAATCAGCCCCAGCATTTT. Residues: CASSANNQPQHF.